This TCR beta chain was retrieved from a study of T cell repertoires in cytomegalovirus infection. Overall study context: Recently identified HLA-C-restricted CMV epitopes were among the peptides used.

TCRdb re-called the reads with MiXCR, one entry per CDR3 protein. The table includes roughly 310,000 distinct CDR3 sequences, about 27% detected once. CDR3 length: 14 amino acids. V was shortened by 2 bases and J by 6 bases, with 14 bases between the two germline ends. CDR1 is PRHDT and CDR2 is FYEKMQ in the germline V gene (reference sequence). This clonotype was found a few times. Its antigen is currently unknown. This sequence joins TRBV13 and TRBJ2-7; possible D gene TRBD2, 6 bases. The sequencing here drew on cultured PBMCs, taken from culture after CMV antigen stimulation. The source of this sequence is a human donor in good health (CMV status not recorded). Some clones in this sample may be carry-over from other donors' samples. CDR3 sequence: CASSLIWDSGEQYF. In DNA, the CDR3 is TGTGCCAGCAGCTTAATTTGGGACTCGGGCGAGCAGTACTTC.